This is a list of T cell receptor beta chains from one sample in a study of siplizumab effects on memory and regulatory T cells. The method was immunoSEQ multiplex PCR; TCRdb's version includes in-frame clones alone and lacks a portion of them. The table lists some 100,000 clones, around 94% of them singletons. The sequenced sample was Tregs sorted from blood. Receptor source: a human donor in good health. Both conserved end residues are part of each CDR3. The D gene is left open where the match is weak. Some rows mark clone size as missing; the rest say once, few, many or name a class of expanded clone.

clone_size	d_call	v_call	j_call	cdr3_nt	cdr3_aa
.	.	TRBV19	TRBJ1-1	TGTGCCAGTAGCAAGACCAGGGCGGGGTACACTGAAGCTTTCTTT	CASSKTRAGYTEAFF
once	.	TRBV4-2	TRBJ1-1	TGTGCCAGCAGCCACACGCCGGGACAAGAAGCTTTCTTT	CASSHTPGQEAFF
.	.	TRBV19	TRBJ2-7	TGTGCCAGTAGCTTACAGGACGCTTACGAGCAGTACTTC	CASSLQDAYEQYF
.	.	TRBV11-2	TRBJ2-5	TGTGCCAGCAGCGCGGGACTCCCAATGAGGGAGACCCAGTACTTC	CASSAGLPMRETQYF
.	TRBD1	TRBV28	TRBJ2-6	TGTGCCAGCAGTGCCTACAGGGGTATTCCTGGGGCCAACGTCCTGACTTTC	CASSAYRGIPGANVLTF
.	TRBD1	TRBV2	TRBJ1-6	TGTGCCAGCAGTGAGACAGGGGAATTCGGTTCACCCCTCCACTTT	CASSETGEFGSPLHF
.	TRBD1	TRBV7-8	TRBJ2-7	TGTGCCAGCGGGGGGCGAAGGACAGGGGTAGCCTACGAGCAGTACTTC	CASGGRRTGVAYEQYF
once	.	TRBV5-1	TRBJ2-7	TGCGCCAGCCAAAATGGCTTCGGGGCAGTCTACGAGCAGTACTTC	CASQNGFGAVYEQYF
.	.	TRBV28	TRBJ2-7	TGTGCCATTTCACAATCGGGACACCTGCTCTACGAGCAGTACTTC	CAISQSGHLLYEQYF
.	.	TRBV6-1	TRBJ2-7	TGTGCCAGCAGTGAAGTAAGCAGCAGGGGATTCCGTCGCGAGCAGTACTTC	CASSEVSSRGFRREQYF
.	.	TRBV6-1	TRBJ2-7	TGTGCCAGCAGGGAGGGCCCCTACGAGCAGTACTTC	CASREGPYEQYF
.	TRBD1	TRBV5-4	TRBJ2-7	TGTGCCAGCAGCTTGTGGGTCGGGACAGGGTCCTACGAGCAGTACTTC	CASSLWVGTGSYEQYF
.	.	TRBV7-8	TRBJ2-7	TGTGCCAGCAGCTTAGTATATTCCCTCCTCTCCTACGAGCAGTACTTC	CASSLVYSLLSYEQYF
.	TRBD2	TRBV5-1	TRBJ2-7	TGCGCCAGCAGCTTGGATATCGGGACTAGCGGGAGTATGGCCTACGAGCAGTACTTC	CASSLDIGTSGSMAYEQYF